This T cell receptor (beta chain) was retrieved from a study of cytomegalovirus exposure and HLA in healthy donors. About the study: There were fewer than 130 million unique TCR beta sequences, drawn from roughly 200 million T cells, in an earlier analysis.

PCR was performed using 60 Vbeta and 13 Jbeta primers. Data came from immunoSEQ multiplex PCR; TCRdb stores just in-frame clones and leaves some out. The repertoire holds about 120,000 clones, with 65% to 80% as singletons. The study, taken as a whole, reports: The majority of CMV-associated TCR beta chains were reported as apparently HLA-restricted in a later analysis. TRBV6-2, TRBV6-3 and some other V segments were unresolvable in 87-base-pair reads. In an earlier analysis, about 87% or about 30%: the productive usage of most TCR beta V segments.

The CDR3 sequence is 15 residues long. CDR1 is SGHDT and CDR2 is YYEEEE in the germline V gene. Losses at the gene ends were 7 bases for V and 0 bases for J; bases not matched to a gene: 5. Comment on this clone: The antigen is unknown.

Sample: PBMCs. The rearrangement uses TRBV5-6 and TRBJ2-2; 8 bases fit TRBD2. The sequence was obtained from a man younger than 35 in good health and CMV-seropositive. The CDR3 DNA follows: TGTGCCAGCGAAGCGACTAGCGCGAACACCGGGGAGCTGTTTTTT. Amino acid sequence: CASEATSANTGELFF.